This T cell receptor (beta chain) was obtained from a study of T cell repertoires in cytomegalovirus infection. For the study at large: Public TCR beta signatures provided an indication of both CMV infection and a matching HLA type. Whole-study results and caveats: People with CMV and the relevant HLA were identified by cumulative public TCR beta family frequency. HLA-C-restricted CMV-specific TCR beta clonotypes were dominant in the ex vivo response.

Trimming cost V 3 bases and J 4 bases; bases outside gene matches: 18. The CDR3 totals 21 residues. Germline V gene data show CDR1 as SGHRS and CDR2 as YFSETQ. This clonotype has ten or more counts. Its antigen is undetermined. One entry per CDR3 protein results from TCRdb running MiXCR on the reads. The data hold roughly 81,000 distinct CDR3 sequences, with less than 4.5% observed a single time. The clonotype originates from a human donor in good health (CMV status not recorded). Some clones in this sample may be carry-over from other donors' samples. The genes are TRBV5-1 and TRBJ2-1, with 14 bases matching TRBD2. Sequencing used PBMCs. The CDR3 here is CASSWTLQGLTSGGAYNEQFF. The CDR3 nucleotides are TGCGCCAGCAGCTGGACACTACAGGGTCTGACTAGCGGGGGGGCTTACAATGAGCAGTTCTTC. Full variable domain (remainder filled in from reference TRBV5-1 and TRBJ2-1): KAGVTQTPRYLIKTRGQQVTLSCSPISGHRSVSWYQQTPGQGLQFLFEYFSETQRNKGNFPGRFSGRQFSNSRSEMNVSTLELGDSALYLCASSWTLQGLTSGGAYNEQFFGPGTRLTVL.